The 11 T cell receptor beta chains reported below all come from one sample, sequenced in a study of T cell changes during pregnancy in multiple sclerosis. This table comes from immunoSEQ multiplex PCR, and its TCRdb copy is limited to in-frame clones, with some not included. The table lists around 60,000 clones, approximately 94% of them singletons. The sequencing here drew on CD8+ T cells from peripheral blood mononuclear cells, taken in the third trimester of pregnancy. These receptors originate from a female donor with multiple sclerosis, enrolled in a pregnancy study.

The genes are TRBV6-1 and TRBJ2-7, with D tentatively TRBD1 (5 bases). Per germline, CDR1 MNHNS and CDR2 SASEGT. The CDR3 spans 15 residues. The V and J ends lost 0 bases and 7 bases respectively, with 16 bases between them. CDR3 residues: CASSEAQDTLWEQYF. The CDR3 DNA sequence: TGTGCCAGCAGTGAAGCGCAGGACACCCTGTGGGAGCAGTACTTC.

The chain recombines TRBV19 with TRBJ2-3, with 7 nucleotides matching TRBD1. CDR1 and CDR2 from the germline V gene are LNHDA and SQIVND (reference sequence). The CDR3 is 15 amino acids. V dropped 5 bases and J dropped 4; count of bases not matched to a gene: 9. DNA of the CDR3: TGTGCCAGTAGTCTCTCGACAGGGCCCCCAGATACGCAGTATTTT. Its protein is CASSLSTGPPDTQYF.

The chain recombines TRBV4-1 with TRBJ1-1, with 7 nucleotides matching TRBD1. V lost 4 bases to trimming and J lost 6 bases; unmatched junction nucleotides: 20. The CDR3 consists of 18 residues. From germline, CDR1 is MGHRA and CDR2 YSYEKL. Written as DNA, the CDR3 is TGCGCCAGCAGCCTCCGACCCGCTTTAAGAGGGGGCGCAGCTGAAGCTTTCTTT. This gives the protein CASSLRPALRGGAAEAFF.

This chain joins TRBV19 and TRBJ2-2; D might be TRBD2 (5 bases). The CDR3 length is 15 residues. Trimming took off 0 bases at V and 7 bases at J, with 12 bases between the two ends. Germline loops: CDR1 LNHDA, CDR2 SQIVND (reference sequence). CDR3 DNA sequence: TGTGCCAGTAGTATAGATTCTAGCTGGATCGGGGAGCTGTTTTTT. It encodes CASSIDSSWIGELFF.

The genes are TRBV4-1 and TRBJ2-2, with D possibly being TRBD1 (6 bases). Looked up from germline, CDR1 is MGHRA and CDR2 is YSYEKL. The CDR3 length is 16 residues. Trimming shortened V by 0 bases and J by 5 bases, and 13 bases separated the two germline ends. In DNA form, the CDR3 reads TGCGCCAGCAGCCAAGACCAGGGGATAAAAACCGGGGAGCTGTTTTTT. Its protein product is CASSQDQGIKTGELFF.

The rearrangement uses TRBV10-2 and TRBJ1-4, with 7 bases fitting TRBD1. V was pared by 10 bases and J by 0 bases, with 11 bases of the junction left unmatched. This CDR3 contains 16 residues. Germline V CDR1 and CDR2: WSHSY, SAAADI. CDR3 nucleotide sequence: TGCGCCACCTCCGGGACAGATGCCACAACTAATGAAAAACTGTTTTTT. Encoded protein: CATSGTDATTNEKLFF.

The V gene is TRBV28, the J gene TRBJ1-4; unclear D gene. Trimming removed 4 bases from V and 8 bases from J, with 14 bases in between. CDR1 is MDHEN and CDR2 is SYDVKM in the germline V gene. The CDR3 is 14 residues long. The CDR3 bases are TGTGCCAGCAGTTCCCTCTACAAGGAGGAAAAACTGTTTTTT. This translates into CASSSLYKEEKLFF.

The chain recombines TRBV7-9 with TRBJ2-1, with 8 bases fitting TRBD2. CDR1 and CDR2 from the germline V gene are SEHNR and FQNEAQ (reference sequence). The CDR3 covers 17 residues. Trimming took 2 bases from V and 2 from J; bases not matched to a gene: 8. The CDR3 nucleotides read TGTGCCAGCAGCTTACGCAGCGGGAGTCCTGCCTACAATGAGCAGTTCTTC. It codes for CASSLRSGSPAYNEQFF. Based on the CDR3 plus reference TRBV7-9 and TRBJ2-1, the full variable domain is DTGVSQNPRHKITKRGQNVTFRCDPISEHNRLYWYRQTLGQGPEFLTYFQNEAQLEKSRLLSDRFSAERPKGSFSTLEIQRTEQGDSAMYLCASSLRSGSPAYNEQFFGPGTRLTVL.

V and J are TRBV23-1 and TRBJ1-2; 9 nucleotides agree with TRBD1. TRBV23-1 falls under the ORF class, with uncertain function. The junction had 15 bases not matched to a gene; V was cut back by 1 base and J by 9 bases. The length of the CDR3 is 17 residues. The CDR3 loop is CASSQYYGDRDRLCYTF. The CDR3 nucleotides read TGCGCCAGCAGTCAATATTACGGGGACAGGGACCGTCTATGCTACACCTTC.

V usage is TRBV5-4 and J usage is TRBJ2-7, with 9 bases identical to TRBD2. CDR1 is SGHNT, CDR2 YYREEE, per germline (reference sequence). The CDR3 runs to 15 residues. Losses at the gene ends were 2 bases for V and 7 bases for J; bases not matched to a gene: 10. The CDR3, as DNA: TGTGCCAGCAGCTTAGAACTAGCGGGCCCCGGAGAGCAGTACTTC. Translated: CASSLELAGPGEQYF.

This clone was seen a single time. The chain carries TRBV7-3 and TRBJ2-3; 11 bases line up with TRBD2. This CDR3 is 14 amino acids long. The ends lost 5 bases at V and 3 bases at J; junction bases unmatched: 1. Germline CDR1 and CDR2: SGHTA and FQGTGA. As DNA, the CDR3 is TGTGCCAGCAGCCCTAGCGGGGGGACAGATACGCAGTATTTT. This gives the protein CASSPSGGTDTQYF.